This record covers a single T cell receptor (beta chain). This clonotype came up a few times. The antigen it binds to is not known. Base-call qualities are not available, and no considerably larger clone is one nucleotide away. This record belongs to a study of T cells after yellow fever vaccination (dated by TCRdb to between 2018 and 2020). A note on the overall study: The SMART-Seq v4 Ultra Low Input RNA kit was used to prepare libraries from fractions with low cell numbers. To track T-cell clones before and after primary and booster YFV17D yellow fever vaccination, bulk TCR alpha and beta repertoires were sequenced longitudinally. Two healthy male donors made up the cohort, one aged 18 to 30 years and the other aged 30 to 40 years. Blood samples were taken at several timepoints before and after primary and secondary immunization, and bulk PBMC replicates and cell subsets were isolated.

General conclusions and limits of the study: A small share of clonotypes occurred in both CD4 and CD8 compartments, likely arising from convergent recombination. Computational filtering was required because FACS-sorted repertoires could contain abundant contaminating clonotypes from the bulk population. The secondary T-cell response was weaker than the primary response but faster, peaking on day 5 instead of day 15. The study included only a couple of donors, which limits how far the findings can be generalized. After the booster, most clones that had expanded after primary vaccination were detected again (roughly 95% of CD4 and more than 80% of CD8), suggesting broad maintenance of memory.

The treatment or condition label, read with the paper, signifies: live attenuated yellow fever vaccine strain. At each blood-draw timepoint, two biological replicates of bulk PBMCs were collected. PBMCs were isolated from peripheral blood using a standard Ficoll-Paque protocol. TriZol was used to extract RNA from bulk PBMCs, CD4 and CD8 fractions, and dextramer-positive and dextramer-negative fractions. CDR1 and CDR2 (SEHNR, FQNEAQ) derive from the germline V gene (reference sequence). V is clipped by 8 bases and J by 2 bases, and the sequence between their germline boundaries is 12 bases long. Including the terminal cysteine and phenylalanine, the CDR3 comprises 14 residues. The only DNA kept is the CDR3, 42 bases in frame from the first base. TCR cDNA was synthesized by 5'RACE template switching, which introduced a universal primer site and unique molecular identifiers. Priming of cDNA synthesis was performed from both the TCR alpha and TCR beta constant segments. Library amplification used two PCR steps, and the second PCR step added sample barcodes and sequencing adapters. Sequencing of libraries was done on Illumina HiSeq 2500 (2x100 bp) or NovaSeq (2x150 bp). Under the source paper's analysis protocol: MIGEC was used to demultiplex reads and collapse the reads into UMI consensus sequences, and MiXCR was used for V(D)J alignment. Clonotypes responding to the vaccine were identified with edgeR on replicate PBMC samples, with the criteria of FDR below 0.01 and a log2 fold change above 5 up to day 15. Each bulk clonotype was labeled CD4 or CD8 based on which sequenced repertoire, CD4 or CD8, contained the clonotype at higher abundance. The raw public reads went through TCRdb reprocessing: fastp at Q25, MiXCR clone calling, in-frame beta chains kept. When rows share a CDR3 protein, they turn into one entry using the most common DNA and genes. None of the V and J calls come from the authors' own analysis; TCRdb made them. This sample lists about 330,000 distinct CDR3 sequences; around 6.8% were detected once. The ten largest clones capture 15% to 20% of the sample.

This clonotype originated in a man younger than 35 who received the YFV17D yellow fever vaccine. Sequenced here: PBMCs, sampled roughly 46 days after the first yellow fever vaccination. The rearrangement joined TRBV7-9 to TRBJ2-2, with no D gene named confidently. The CDR3 is CASDGRTNTGELFF. The DNA reads TGTGCCAGCGATGGCAGAACTAACACCGGGGAGCTGTTTTTT.